The 3 T cell receptor beta chains in this list originate from one sample, sequenced in a study of cytomegalovirus exposure and HLA in healthy donors. The PCR made use of 60 Vbeta and 13 Jbeta primers. Data came from immunoSEQ multiplex PCR; TCRdb stores just in-frame clones and leaves some out. The repertoire holds about 94,000 clones, with more than 70% as singletons. What was sequenced was PBMCs. These receptor sequences come from a middle-aged woman in good health and CMV-seronegative.

This chain uses TRBV20-1 with TRBJ1-2, with D possibly TRBD1 on 5 matching bases. V lost 8 bases to trimming and J lost 8 bases, with 15 bases between them. The germline gives CDR1 DFQATT, CDR2 SNEGSKA (reference sequence). The CDR3 is 11 residues long. The CDR3 bases are TGCAGTTCTACCGGGGGTCGCGGCTACACCTTC. Translating gives CSSTGGRGYTF.

V is TRBV7-9 and J is TRBJ2-7, with 8 bases lining up with TRBD2. In germline, CDR1 is SEHNR, CDR2 FQNEAQ (reference sequence). This CDR3 comprises 16 residues. Unmatched junction bases numbered 11, after V lost 5 bases and J lost 2 bases. The CDR3 DNA sequence: TGTGCCAGCAGCCCCTACCTAGCGGGCGTCGCCTACGAGCAGTACTTC. Its protein product is CASSPYLAGVAYEQYF.

This CDR3 is CASSPDRVGVGELFF. For the CDR3, the DNA is TGCGCCAGCAGCCCTGACAGGGTTGGGGTCGGGGAGCTGTTTTTT. V is TRBV4-1 and J is TRBJ2-2; 7 nucleotides agree with TRBD1. This CDR3 comprises 15 residues. The V gene end was trimmed by 4 bases and the J gene end by 7 bases; junction bases not matched to a gene: 9. Germline V gene data show CDR1 as MGHRA and CDR2 as YSYEKL.